This record concerns one T cell receptor beta chain sequence. What antigen it recognizes has not been identified. The record has no base qualities; no much larger clone is one base away. Receptor libraries were prepared by the immunoSEQ multiplex PCR assay. For TCR sequencing, RNA was extracted from every sample and reverse transcribed into cDNA to serve as template. First-strand cDNA was synthesized using SuperScript III with a 2:1 mix of oligo-dT and random hexamers. Amplification bias was assessed with a synthetic immune receptor repertoire, and residual bias was removed computationally. The authors' pipeline ran thus. After raw reads were preprocessed to remove errors, the CDR3 was defined following IMGT conventions as running from the conserved cysteine to phenylalanine. Clonality was computed by normalizing Shannon entropy by log2 of the number of productive unique TCRs and subtracting the result from 1. Whether each scalp clone was CD4 or CD8 was inferred by checking scalp TCRbeta sequences against the CD4 and CD8 repertoires from sorted blood. Here the immuneACCESS table is served through TCRdb, limited to in-frame sequences with V and J called. Missing clones are a known gap in these copies; in checked studies unresolved V genes cover under half, and the rest lacks a known reason. V and J calls plus clone size are reproduced from that table; the DNA served to infer D and trimming. In all, the sample holds about 300,000 clones, and 58% of those were seen once. Less than 2% of the sample comes from the top ten.

The time point label, as the study defines it: roughly 24 weeks on oral tofacitinib. The sample's treatment or condition label, decoded: oral pan-JAK inhibitor, 5-10 mg twice daily. Lesional scalp punch biopsies and peripheral blood were obtained from alopecia areata patients. PBMCs were isolated by density centrifugation and stained for CD3, CD4 and CD8, and CD4+ and CD8+ T cells were sorted on a FACSAria. The record originates from a study of CD8+ T cells in alopecia areata (dated by TCRdb to between 2018 and 2020). Study-level background: The treated patients took part in an open-label pilot trial in which moderate-to-severe alopecia areata was treated with oral tofacitinib at 5 to 10 mg twice daily. Tofacitinib was given for 6 to 18 months, followed by 6 months of follow-up off drug to assess delayed response and recurrence. The SALT score, which quantifies the percentage of affected scalp surface area, was used to measure disease severity in treated patients. The study used high-throughput TCRbeta sequencing to examine T cell clonal expansion in alopecia areata, in both the C3H/HeJ mouse model and human patients. On the human side, TCRbeta sequencing was run on scalp tissue and on sorted CD4+ and CD8+ peripheral blood T cells from healthy controls and from alopecia areata patients with either patchy or totalis/universalis disease. Biopsies were taken from tofacitinib-treated patients at baseline and at 4 and 24 weeks of treatment, and a later scalp biopsy was taken in several of the tofacitinib-treated patients. Scalp clonality was compared among normal scalp (n=4), patchy alopecia areata scalp (n=8), and alopecia totalis/universalis scalp (n=8). RNA was extracted with the PAXgene miRNA kit for fixed scalp, the miRNeasy kit for PBMCs, and the RNeasy kit for mouse skin. TCRbeta CDR3 regions were amplified by immunoSEQ multiplex PCR with 35 Vbeta forward and 13 Jbeta reverse primers.

What the work shows at the level of the full study, not this receptor alone: During tofacitinib treatment, many expanded lesional clones stuck around in both scalp and blood, and this persistence may partly explain why relapse happens after treatment is stopped. TCR sequences shared between patients were less clear than in mice, possibly partly because of HLA diversity in the patient population. Scalp clonality and the number of expanded CD8+ clones among the top 100 scalp clones were significantly decreased by tofacitinib. Compared with normal scalp, lesional scalp had higher clonality and more expanded CD8+ clones, particularly in alopecia totalis/universalis, a pattern that suggests antigenic drive. Because the treated cohort was small and had only one nonresponder, larger studies are needed to examine links between baseline CD8+ expansion and response. Resident alphabeta T cells in normal human skin are also sequenced, complicating scalp TCR repertoire analysis, unlike mouse skin dominated by gammadelta T cells.

The V end loses 2 bases and the J end loses 0 bases, and a stretch of 15 bases separates them. The germline V gene encodes CDR1 SGHVS and CDR2 FQNEAQ. The CDR3 runs 17 residues from the cysteine to the phenylalanine. The only DNA kept is the CDR3, 51 bases in frame from the first base. The sequences come from CD4+ T cells sorted from blood, collected at week 24, from a patient treated with tofacitinib. The chain links TRBV7-8 with TRBJ2-3; no D gene call is confident. The receptor was isolated from a human donor with alopecia areata. The nucleotide sequence is given as TGTGCCAGCAGCTTAATGCGTGTTGGCTCTAGCACAGATACGCAGTATTTT. This yields the protein CASSLMRVGSSTDTQYF.